This T cell receptor (beta chain) emerged from a study of shared clonotypes between healthy human individuals (dated by TCRdb to the early 2020s). Background for the entire study: A couple of women and three men aged 18 to 49 years were included in the cohort. For each donor, CD4 naive and CD4 memory were each given three plates, CD8 naive was given two plates, and CD8 memory was given one plate. The study deeply sequenced blood TCR repertoires of several healthy adults to estimate repertoire size and the extent of clonotype sharing between individuals. Libraries were prepared and TCR repertoires were sequenced by different laboratories using diverse techniques, in order to increase sequencing depth and limit assay-specific biases. Leukapheresis yielded between about 0.8 and 9.5 billion PBMCs per donor. The study at large found these results: Pairwise subsampling indicated that sequencing depth was expected to affect the degree of clonotype sharing among donors. Because the study included only a small number of donors, the genetic and exposure-history diversity represented was limited. When a handful of donors were compared, the shared fraction of clonotypes was about 5% for naive CD4, around 3.6% for naive CD8, 2% to 2.5% for memory CD4, and 0.3% to 0.5% for memory CD8. Rarefaction of sorted-subset datasets indicated incomplete sequencing despite the large sequencing depth. Compared with non-shared clonotypes, clonotypes shared by all four sorted-subset donors had higher generation probabilities. Sampling was restricted to blood, and TCR repertoires in tissues likely differ from the TCR repertoires found in blood. Estimated clonotype richness was generally larger for naive than for memory subsets.

Using the deep immunoSEQ assay, multiplex PCR amplified TCR CDR3 regions from genomic DNA. Extracted genomic DNA from each cell subset was spread evenly across all wells of several immunoSEQ 96-well plates, with each plate serving as a replicate. For sorted subsets, each replicate PCR was loaded with 200 ng genomic DNA, equivalent to 25,000 to 30,000 T cell genomes. The purified libraries were quantified using a Qubit 3.0 fluorometer, sized with a Bioanalyzer 2100, and then quantified again using the KAPA Library Quantification kit. A separate single-read 150-cycle Illumina NextSeq 550 flow cell was used to sequence each immunoSEQ 96-well plate. The study's own analysis went as follows. Because the immunoSEQ output included only junctional sequences and no quality scores, the filtering could not be the same as the filtering used for full-length reads. Sequences were annotated with PyIR, a Python wrapper for IgBLAST v1.9, using IMGT germline references to assign V/J genes and CDR3. Reads were filtered out if the reads had weak V/J assignments (E-value above 1e-6), no CDR3, stop codons, out-of-frame junctions, or ambiguous translated residues. V3J clonotypes were defined by identical inferred V gene, J gene, and CDR3 amino acid sequence. Percentage overlap between repertoires was calculated by dividing the number of shared unique clonotypes by the size of the smaller repertoire. Three approaches were used to assess repertoire richness: RTK rarefaction, the Chao1 estimator, and Recon v2.1 estimates of unobserved clonotypes. OLGA was used to compute generation probabilities for all TCRbeta clonotypes that the gDNA method yielded from several donors. TCRdb re-hosts the immuneACCESS table, in-frame sequences only. Its copies lack some clones; in the studies checked, an unresolved V gene accounts for under half of them, and the cause for the rest is not known. V and J calls and clone size come straight from that table; D and trimming were deduced from the DNA. This sample lists a few million clones; about 92% were detected once. The ten largest clonotypes hold 0.14% of the sample.

Healthy HIV-negative adults with no recently reported acute infections or vaccinations were included as donors. Only Caucasian adults living in Nashville, Tennessee, USA were represented among the donors. CD4+ T cells were enriched by magnetic negative selection, after which naive cells were positively selected on CD45RA and the negative fraction was taken as the memory subset. Blood was obtained by leukapheresis, after which PBMCs were separated by Ficoll-Histopaque density gradient centrifugation and cryopreserved in liquid nitrogen vapor phase. Analytical flow cytometry was used to check the purity and quantity of every magnetically sorted T cell population. Genomic DNA was isolated from every sorted fraction and measured by UV absorbance on a Nanodrop 2000c. In the case of this clone: This receptor's antigen is unknown. No qualities accompany the bases; no much larger clone lies one base away.

Inclusive of the bounding cysteine and phenylalanine, the CDR3 is 15 residues long. Solely the CDR3 DNA is kept, with 45 bases framed from the first base. Via the germline V gene, CDR1 is ENHRY and CDR2 SYGVKD. V and J are truncated by 0 bases and 5 bases respectively, leaving an intervening sequence of 11 bases. The rearranged chain carries TRBV10-3 and TRBJ2-1; the D gene is perhaps TRBD1 or TRBD2, each of them matching over 6 bases. The TCR originated in a man between 18 and 35 years old in good health. Sample: naive CD4+ T cells sorted from blood. The cell subset or site label corresponds to: CD45RA+ positively selected. The CDR3 sequence is CAISESTGGNNEQFF. The DNA sequence is given as TGTGCCATCAGTGAGTCGACCGGGGGCAACAATGAGCAGTTCTTC.